This TCR beta chain was observed in a study of blood T cell repertoires in COVID-19. Study overall: Researchers got acute and convalescent COVID-19 samples from the United States, Italy and Spain.

Original handling: It was from reference gene primer amplification that nucleated cell counts were estimated. Produced via immunoSEQ multiplex PCR; TCRdb's table is partial and in-frame only. The V and J calls and the clone size are those of that table, but D and trimming were determined from the DNA. The sample carries about 220,000 clones, about 82% recorded once. Trimming took 2 bases from V and 6 from J, leaving 11 bases between them. Germline V gives CDR1 SGHTA, CDR2 FQGTGA. The CDR3 runs 13 residues. The chain employs TRBV7-3 and TRBJ2-7; D gene uncertain. The receptor was derived from a woman between 65 and 79 years old with COVID-19, enrolled during active disease. Sequences were obtained from peripheral blood. CDR3 bases: TGTGCCAGCAGCTTAGGGCCGTTTTTCGAGCAGTACTTC. Amino acids: CASSLGPFFEQYF.